This TCR beta chain was identified in a study of memory B cells and T cells in multiple sclerosis. Overall study findings and caveats: Compartments had unequal clone-set sizes, affecting shared clonotype counts.

The repertoire was sequenced with immunoSEQ multiplex PCR; TCRdb's copy has only in-frame clones and lacks some. Here the sample spans over 35,000 clones, roughly 82% being singletons. Germline loops: CDR1 SGHTA, CDR2 FQGNSA. V gave up 5 bases and J gave up 6 bases; unmatched junction bases: 11. The CDR3 has 15 residues. Stimulus-free culture yielded autoproliferating CFSE-dim and non-proliferating CFSE-high T cells, each sequenced separately. Replicate wells were pooled after less than eight days of stimulus-free culture of 5x10^7 CFSE-labeled PBMCs. CFSE at 0.4 to 0.6 uM labeled the PBMCs, which were then cultured unstimulated. With regard to this clone: Antigen unknown.

This clonotype was obtained from a human donor with multiple sclerosis. This chain connects TRBV7-2 to TRBJ2-3, with 7 bases matching TRBD2. Sequenced sample: PBMCs from blood kept in culture. CDR3 sequence reads: CASSLGGGAPDTQYF. CDR3 nucleotide sequence: TGTGCCAGCAGCCTGGGGGGGGGAGCTCCGGATACGCAGTATTTT.